This T cell receptor beta chain was captured in a study of early T cells in non-severe SARS-CoV-2 infection. Study information: The input, bulk RNA from unsorted whole blood, was sequenced, and chains were unpaired.

Researchers tagged individual cDNA molecules with unique molecular identifiers. TCRdb re-called the 5' RACE reads through MiXCR, storing one row per CDR3 protein. The table has 43,000 or so distinct CDR3 sequences, roughly 4% seen once. The CDR3 runs 15 residues. Trimming took off 0 bases at V and 6 bases at J, with 14 bases between the two ends. Germline V gene data show CDR1 as MGHRA and CDR2 as YSYEKL. Study-level results: In VDJdb matching, anti-spike CD8 responses were favored while private and CD4 specificities went missing.

This clonotype was detected ten times or more. The target antigen is unknown. Sequenced input: whole blood. The chain combines TRBV4-1 with TRBJ2-5; D possibly corresponds to TRBD1 (5 bases). The receptor's source is an adult who was a healthcare worker with PCR-confirmed SARS-CoV-2 infection or an uninfected control (not recorded which). This chain's CDR3 is CASSQDKRGRQTQYF. The CDR3 DNA follows: TGCGCCAGCAGCCAAGATAAAAGGGGCAGGCAGACCCAGTACTTC.